This TCR beta chain was sequenced during a study of sequential checkpoint blockade in melanoma (dated by TCRdb to 2018 to 2020). As for the study more broadly: In a 1:1 randomization, patients received either first-line nivolumab then ipilimumab (arm A) or ipilimumab then nivolumab (arm B). Maintenance nivolumab came after both trial sequences. TCRbeta immunosequencing was performed on DNA from 90 to 100 pretreatment melanoma tumor samples. Roughly 23 patients had matched tumor biopsies taken before treatment and at week 13, after single-agent nivolumab (arm A) or ipilimumab (arm B). About four fifths of the matched tumor biopsy pairs taken before and after treatment were from the same lesion. What the work shows at the level of the full study, not this receptor alone: The model for predicting response that combines TCR metrics with mutation burden needs to be validated in larger, independent patient cohorts. Among patients in the nivolumab-first arm (arm A), tumor TIL clonality before treatment was associated with response (P = .04). Small sample sizes and reduced statistical power limited the analyses of tumor T-cell fraction within each arm. Clinical benefit was about 30 times more likely to be achieved by patients whose tumor T-cell fraction and clonality increased by week 13. PD-L1 staining and CD8+ T-cell counts correlated with tumor T-cell fraction and clonality, whereas mutational load did not.

With respect to this clone: It lacks a known antigen. The sample holds no much larger clone one base away, and base qualities are not on file.

TCRbeta CDR3 regions were immunosequenced from genomic DNA with the immunoSEQ Assay. Before high-throughput sequencing, the genomic DNA was amplified using bias-controlled multiplex PCR. In the authors' own workflow: To quantify the absolute abundance of each unique TCRbeta CDR3 region, the sequences were collapsed and filtered. Clonality, defined as 1 minus Pielou's evenness, was calculated using only productive rearrangements. To compute tumor T-cell fraction, TCRbeta template counts were normalized to usable DNA, with usable DNA estimated from several housekeeping genes. A previously published method was used to identify clones whose frequencies were significantly greater in on-treatment samples than in baseline samples. TCRdb carries this immuneACCESS record with in-frame sequences only. Its versions omit some clonotypes, under half of them owing to an unresolved V gene in the studies checked, with the rest unexplained. V and J calls and clone size are those listed in that table; D and trimming were worked out from the DNA. Present in this sample are around 7,000 clones, approximately 20% of which were seen just once. The ten most abundant clones make up 9.5% to 15% of the sample.

The sample's treatment or condition label is to be understood as: randomized to nivolumab then ipilimumab (arm A) or the reverse (arm B). No trial patient had received prior DNA-damaging chemotherapy. CheckMate 064, a randomized, open-label phase II trial of sequential checkpoint blockade, was the source of the samples, all of which came from patients with melanoma. Genomic DNA from formalin-fixed paraffin-embedded (FFPE) tissue samples served as the input for tumor TCR sequencing. The sequence was collected from a human donor with melanoma. The sequences come from tumor tissue (inferred from file names), collected from a patient given nivolumab and ipilimumab in sequence.

The CDR3 has the sequence CASSFLEGRDTEAFF. In nucleotide form, the sequence is TGTGCCAGCAGCTTTCTTGAGGGTCGGGACACTGAAGCTTTCTTT. The chain was built from TRBV11-3 and TRBJ1-1, with no reliable assignment of the D segment. The V and J ends are trimmed by 3 bases and 3 bases, leaving 14 bases between them. The CDR3 runs 15 amino acids, cysteine and phenylalanine included. Just CDR3 DNA is preserved here, 45 bases in frame from base 1. CDR1 and CDR2, looked up from the germline V gene, are SGHNT and YENEEA.